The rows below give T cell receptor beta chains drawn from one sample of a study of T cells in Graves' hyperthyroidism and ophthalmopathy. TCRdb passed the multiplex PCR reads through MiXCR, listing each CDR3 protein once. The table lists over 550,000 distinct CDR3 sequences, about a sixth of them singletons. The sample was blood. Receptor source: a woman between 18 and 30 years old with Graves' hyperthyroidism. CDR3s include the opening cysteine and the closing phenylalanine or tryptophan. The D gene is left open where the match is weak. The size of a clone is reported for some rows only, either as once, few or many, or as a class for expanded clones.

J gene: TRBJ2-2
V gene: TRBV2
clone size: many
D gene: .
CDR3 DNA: TGTGCCAGCAGTGAAGCGGGTATTCCGAACACCGGGGAGCTGTTTTTT
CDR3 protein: CASSEAGIPNTGELFF

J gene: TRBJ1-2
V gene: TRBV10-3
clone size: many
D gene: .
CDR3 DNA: TGTGCCACTCGGCGGGACTACTATGGCTACACCTTC
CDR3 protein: CATRRDYYGYTF

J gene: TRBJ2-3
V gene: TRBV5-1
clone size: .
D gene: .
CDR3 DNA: TGCGCCAGCAGCCCCCCCCTCGATAGCACAGATACGCAGTATTTT
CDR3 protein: CASSPPLDSTDTQYF

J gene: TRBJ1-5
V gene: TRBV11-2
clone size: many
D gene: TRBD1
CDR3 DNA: TGTGCCAGCAGCTTGGGGACAGGTCAAAATCAGCCCCAGCATTTT
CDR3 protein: CASSLGTGQNQPQHF

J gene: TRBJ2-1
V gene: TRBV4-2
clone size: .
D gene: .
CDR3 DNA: TGTGCCAGCAGCCCACGTCCGGGCGAAAGCTCCTACAATGAGCAGTTCTTC
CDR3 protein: CASSPRPGESSYNEQFF

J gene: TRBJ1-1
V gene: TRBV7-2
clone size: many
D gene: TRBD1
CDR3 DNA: TGTGCCAGCAGACCATACAGGGGGGGGACTGAAGCTTTCTTT
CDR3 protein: CASRPYRGGTEAFF

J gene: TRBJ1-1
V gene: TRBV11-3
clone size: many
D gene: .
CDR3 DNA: TGTGCCAGCAGCTTAATTCTCGGCACTGAAGCTTTCTTT
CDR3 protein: CASSLILGTEAFF

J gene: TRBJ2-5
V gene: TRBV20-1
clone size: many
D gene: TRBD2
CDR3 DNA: TGCAGTGCTAGAGCCCGCCTGGGGAGGGGAGAGACCCAGTACTTC
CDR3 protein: CSARARLGRGETQYF

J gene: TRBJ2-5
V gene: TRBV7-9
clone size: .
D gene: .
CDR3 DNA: TGTGCCAGCAGCTTAGACCGATACTACCAAGGGACCCAGTACTTC
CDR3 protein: CASSLDRYYQGTQYF

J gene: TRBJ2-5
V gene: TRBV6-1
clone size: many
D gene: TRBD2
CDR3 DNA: TGTGCCAGCAGCCGCGGACTAGCGGGCTCCCAAGAGACCCAGTACTTC
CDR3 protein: CASSRGLAGSQETQYF

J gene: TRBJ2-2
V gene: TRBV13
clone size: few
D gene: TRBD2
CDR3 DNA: TGTGCCAGCAGGTCATCCGGACTAGCTACCGGGGAGCTGTTTTTT
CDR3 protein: CASRSSGLATGELFF

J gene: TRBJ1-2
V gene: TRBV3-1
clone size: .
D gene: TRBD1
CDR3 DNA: TGTGCCAGCAGCCCACAGGACAGGGGCTATGGCTACACCTTC
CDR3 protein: CASSPQDRGYGYTF

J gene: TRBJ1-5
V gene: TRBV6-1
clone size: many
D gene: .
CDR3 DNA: TGTGCCAGCTCGTCAGGGGACAATCAGCCCCAGCATTTT
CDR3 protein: CASSSGDNQPQHF

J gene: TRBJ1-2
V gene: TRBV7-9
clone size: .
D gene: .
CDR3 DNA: TGTGCCAGCAGTTCGGCAGGGGCGGGGGGTGGCTACACCTTC
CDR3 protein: CASSSAGAGGGYTF

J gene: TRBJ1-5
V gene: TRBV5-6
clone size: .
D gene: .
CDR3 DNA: TGTGCCAGCAGCTTGAGCCCGGACGGCGATCAGCCCCAGCATTTT
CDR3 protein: CASSLSPDGDQPQHF

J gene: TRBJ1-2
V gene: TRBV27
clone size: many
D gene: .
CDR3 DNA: TGTGCCAGCAGTTTATCCCTAGTGGGGGGCTATGGCTACACCTTC
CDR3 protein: CASSLSLVGGYGYTF

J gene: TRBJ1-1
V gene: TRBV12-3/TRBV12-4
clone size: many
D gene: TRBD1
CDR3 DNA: TGTGCCAGCACCGAAATAGGGGGCCCCTTGAACACTGAAGCTTTCTTT
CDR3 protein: CASTEIGGPLNTEAFF

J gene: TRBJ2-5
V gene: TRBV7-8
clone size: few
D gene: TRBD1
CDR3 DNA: TGTGCCAGCAGCTCAGGGGACAGAACGACCCAGTACTTC
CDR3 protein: CASSSGDRTTQYF

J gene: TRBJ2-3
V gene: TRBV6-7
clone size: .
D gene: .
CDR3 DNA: TGTGCCAGCAGAGCGACCGTCAGCGGCAGCACAGATACGCAGTATTTT
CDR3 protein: CASRATVSGSTDTQYF

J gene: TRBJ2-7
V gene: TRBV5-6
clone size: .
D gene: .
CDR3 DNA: TGTGCCAGCAGCTTCCGGAACTCCGGGCTCGAGCAGTACTTC
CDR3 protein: CASSFRNSGLEQYF

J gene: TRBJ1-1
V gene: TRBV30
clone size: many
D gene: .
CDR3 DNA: TGTGCCGGGAAGGGAGCAGTGAACACTGAAGCTTTCTTT
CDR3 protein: CAGKGAVNTEAFF

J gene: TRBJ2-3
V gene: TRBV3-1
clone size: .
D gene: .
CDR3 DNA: TGTGCCAGCAGCCAAGATCGAGGAGACACAGATACGCAGTATTTT
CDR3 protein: CASSQDRGDTDTQYF

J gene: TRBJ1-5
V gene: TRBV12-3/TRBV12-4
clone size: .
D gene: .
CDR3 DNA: TGTGCCAGCAGTTTATACGGGGATAGCAATCAGCCCCAGCATTTT
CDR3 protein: CASSLYGDSNQPQHF

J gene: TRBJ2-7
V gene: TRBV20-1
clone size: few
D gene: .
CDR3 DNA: TGCAGTGCTAGAGTGGGGCCGGGAGTTGGGTACGAGCAGTACTTC
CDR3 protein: CSARVGPGVGYEQYF

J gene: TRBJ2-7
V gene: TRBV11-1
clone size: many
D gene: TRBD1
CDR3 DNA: TGTGCCAGCAGCTCGGACAGGGCCGGCTACGAGCAGTACTTC
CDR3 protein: CASSSDRAGYEQYF

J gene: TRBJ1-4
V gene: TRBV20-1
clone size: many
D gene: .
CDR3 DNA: TGCAGTGCTAGACTTACAGGGCACTATGAAAAACTGTTTTTT
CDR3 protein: CSARLTGHYEKLFF

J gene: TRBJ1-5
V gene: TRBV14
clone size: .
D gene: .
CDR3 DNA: TGTGCCAGCAGCCAAGGTTTTCAGCATTTT
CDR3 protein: CASSQGFQHF

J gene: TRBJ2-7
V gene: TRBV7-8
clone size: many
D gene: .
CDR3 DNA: TGTGCCAGCAGCCCCCTCGGACGGAATTACGAGCAGTACTTC
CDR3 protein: CASSPLGRNYEQYF

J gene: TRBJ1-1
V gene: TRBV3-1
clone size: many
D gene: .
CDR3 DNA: TGTGCCAGCAGCCAGGGGCTAGGTTATACTGAAGCTTTCTTT
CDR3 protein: CASSQGLGYTEAFF

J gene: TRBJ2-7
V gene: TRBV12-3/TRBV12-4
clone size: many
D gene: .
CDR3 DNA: TGTGCCAGCAGTCCGACCCGGGGCCTAGAGCAGTACTTC
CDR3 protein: CASSPTRGLEQYF

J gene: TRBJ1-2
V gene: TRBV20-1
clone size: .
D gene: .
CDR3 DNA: TGCAGTGCTGCAGGGGCGGCTTATGGCTACACCTTC
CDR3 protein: CSAAGAAYGYTF

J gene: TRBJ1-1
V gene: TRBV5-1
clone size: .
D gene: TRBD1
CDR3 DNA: TGCGCCAGCAGCCTAGATGACAGGGCAAACACTGAAGCTTTCTTT
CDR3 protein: CASSLDDRANTEAFF

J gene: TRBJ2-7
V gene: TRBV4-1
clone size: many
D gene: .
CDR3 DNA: TGCGCCAGCAGCCAAGTACCGGGGGCTTACGAGCAGTACTTC
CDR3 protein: CASSQVPGAYEQYF

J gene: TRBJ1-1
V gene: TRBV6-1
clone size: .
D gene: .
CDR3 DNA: TGTGCCAGCAGTGGAGAGAGATTGGGGACGAACACTGAAGCTTTCTTT
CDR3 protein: CASSGERLGTNTEAFF

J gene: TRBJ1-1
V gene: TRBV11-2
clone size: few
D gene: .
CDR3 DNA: TGTGCCAGCAGCTTAGGGACCGGAGGCGACGCTTTCTTT
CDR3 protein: CASSLGTGGDAFF

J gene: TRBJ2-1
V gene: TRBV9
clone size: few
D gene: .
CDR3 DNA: TGTGCCAGCAGCCCCAGAAGGGAGTGGCGCAATGAGCAGTTCTTC
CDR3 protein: CASSPRREWRNEQFF

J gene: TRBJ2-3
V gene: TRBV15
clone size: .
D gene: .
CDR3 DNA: TGTGCCACCAGCCCCGAACTTGACAGTCCAGATACGCAGTATTTT
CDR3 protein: CATSPELDSPDTQYF

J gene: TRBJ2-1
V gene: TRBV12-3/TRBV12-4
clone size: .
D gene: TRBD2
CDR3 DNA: TGTGCCAGCAGTTTGGTTCTAGCGGGAGGCCTTAGGCAGTTCTTC
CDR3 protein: CASSLVLAGGLRQFF

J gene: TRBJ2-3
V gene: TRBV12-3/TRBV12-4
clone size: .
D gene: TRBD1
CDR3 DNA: TGTGCCAGCAGTGACCGGGACAGGGCCACAGATACGCAGTATTTT
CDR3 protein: CASSDRDRATDTQYF

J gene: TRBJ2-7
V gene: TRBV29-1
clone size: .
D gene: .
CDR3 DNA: TGCAGCGCCCAGGACGGGAGATACGAGCAGTACTTC
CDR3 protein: CSAQDGRYEQYF

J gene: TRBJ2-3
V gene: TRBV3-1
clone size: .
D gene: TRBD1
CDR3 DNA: TGTGCCAGCAGCCAAGAGCTGAGGGCGGCCAGGGGGCGGGATACGCAGTATTTT
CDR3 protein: CASSQELRAARGRDTQYF

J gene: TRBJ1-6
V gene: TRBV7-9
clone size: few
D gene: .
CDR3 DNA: TGTGCCAGCAGCTTGGGGGGGGCATTGTATTCGGCACCCCTCCACTTT
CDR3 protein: CASSLGGALYSAPLHF

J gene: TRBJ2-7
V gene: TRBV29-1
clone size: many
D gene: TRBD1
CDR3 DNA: TGCAGCGTTACTGGGACAGGGACGTCGGGCGAGCAGTACTTC
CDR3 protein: CSVTGTGTSGEQYF

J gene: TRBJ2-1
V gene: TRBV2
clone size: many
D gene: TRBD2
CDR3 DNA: TGTGCCAGCAGCGATAGCGGGCCCTCCTACAATGAGCAGTTCTTC
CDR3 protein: CASSDSGPSYNEQFF

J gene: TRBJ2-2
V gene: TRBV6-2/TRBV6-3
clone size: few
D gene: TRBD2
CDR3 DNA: TGTGCCAGCAGTAACCCTCGGGGGGGTTACACCGGGGAGCTGTTTTTT
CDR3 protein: CASSNPRGGYTGELFF

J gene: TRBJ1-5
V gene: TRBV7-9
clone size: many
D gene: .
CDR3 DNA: TGTGCCAGCAGCTTAGTAAGGGACATCCACAATCAGCCCCAGCATTTT
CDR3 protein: CASSLVRDIHNQPQHF

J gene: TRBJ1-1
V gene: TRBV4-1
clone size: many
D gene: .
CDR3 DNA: TGCGCCAGCAGCCAGCCCGTCTACAGGGACACTGAAGCTTTCTTT
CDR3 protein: CASSQPVYRDTEAFF

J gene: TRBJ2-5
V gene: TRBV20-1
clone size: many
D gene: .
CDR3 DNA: TGCAGTGCTAGATACAGGGAAGAGACCCAGTACTTC
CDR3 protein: CSARYREETQYF

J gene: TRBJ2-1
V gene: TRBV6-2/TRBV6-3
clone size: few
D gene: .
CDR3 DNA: TGTGCCAGCAGTTACTCGAACGGGAATGAGCAGTTCTTC
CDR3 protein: CASSYSNGNEQFF

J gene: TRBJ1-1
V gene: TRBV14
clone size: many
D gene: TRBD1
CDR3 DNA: TGTGCCAGCAGCACACGACAGGGTTTCTCCATGAACACTGAAGCTTTCTTT
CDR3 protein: CASSTRQGFSMNTEAFF

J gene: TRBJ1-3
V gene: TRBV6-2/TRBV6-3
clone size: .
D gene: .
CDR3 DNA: TGTGCCAGCAGTTACTCGGTGCCAACGACCCTGCCTGGAAACACCATATATTTT
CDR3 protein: CASSYSVPTTLPGNTIYF

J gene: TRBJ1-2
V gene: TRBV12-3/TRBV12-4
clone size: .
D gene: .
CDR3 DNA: TGTGCCAGTTGGGGGTTAATCCCTTATGGCTACACCTTC
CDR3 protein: CASWGLIPYGYTF

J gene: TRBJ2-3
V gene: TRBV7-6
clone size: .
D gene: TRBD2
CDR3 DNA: TGTGCCAGCAGCGGCAGACTAGCGGGGATGAGCACAGATACGCAGTATTTT
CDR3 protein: CASSGRLAGMSTDTQYF

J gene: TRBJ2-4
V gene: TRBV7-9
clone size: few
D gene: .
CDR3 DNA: TGTGCCAGCAGCTTGAGTGCGGGTAACATTCAGTACTTC
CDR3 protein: CASSLSAGNIQYF

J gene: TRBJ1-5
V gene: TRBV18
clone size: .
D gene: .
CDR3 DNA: TGTGCCAGCTCACGAGGGGACACAAATCAGCCCCAGCATTTT
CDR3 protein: CASSRGDTNQPQHF

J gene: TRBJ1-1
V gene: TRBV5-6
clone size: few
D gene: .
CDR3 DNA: TGTGCCAGCAACTTGTGGTGGTCGAACACTGAAGCTTTCTTT
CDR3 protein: CASNLWWSNTEAFF

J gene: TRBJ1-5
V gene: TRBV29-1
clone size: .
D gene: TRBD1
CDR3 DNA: TGCAGCGTTGACAGACCTTCACCGGACAGGGGGCATTCCAATCAGCCCCAGCATTTT
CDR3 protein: CSVDRPSPDRGHSNQPQHF